This T cell receptor (beta chain) was identified during a study of cytomegalovirus exposure and HLA in healthy donors. Across the whole study: A later analysis reported the same platform for the roughly 120 validation repertoires and the 666 first-cohort repertoires.

Of note for this clone: Its matching antigen is unknown.

A roughly 130-subject validation cohort, separate from the approximately 690-subject first cohort, supplied the donors. Findings of the study overall: The study put 150 or so TCR beta chains on its list as cytomegalovirus-associated. The authors confirmed in vitro that three CMV-associated chains were specific for CMV antigens.

V lost 0 bases and J 0 bases, leaving 9 bases between the germline ends. Germline V lookup: CDR1 MNHEY, CDR2 SVGAGI. The CDR3 consists of 16 residues. Profiled with immunoSEQ multiplex PCR; TCRdb holds only in-frame clones, not every one. Among 100,000 to 120,000 clones, roughly 90% were seen once, and the ten largest hold more than 1.4%. V and J are TRBV6-5 and TRBJ2-1, with D possibly matching TRBD2 (5 bases). The sequence derives from a woman in her 30s in good health and CMV-seropositive. Specimen: PBMCs. CDR3 in amino acids: CASSYSSGSSYNEQFF. The CDR3 nucleotides are TGTGCCAGCAGTTACTCGTCGGGGAGCTCCTACAATGAGCAGTTCTTC.